This TCR beta chain derives from a study of blood T cells in healthy people across ages. V was cut by 8 bases and J by 6 bases, with 11 bases left in between. Germline lookup yields CDR1 SNHLY and CDR2 FYNNEI. The CDR3 loop spans 12 amino acids. Broader study findings: Estimated diversity, derived from one million T cells, was regarded as an underestimate.

Concerning this clonotype: The antigen remains undetermined.

Through a sample-barcoded 5' primer and a J-beta primer mix, a second PCR was run for about 6 to 12 cycles. Each CDR3 protein gets one entry after TCRdb re-called the 5' RACE reads with MiXCR. This table has 1 million or so distinct CDR3 sequences, over 35% appearing once. Sequencing was done on a sample of blood. This clonotype originated in an older woman in good health. The chain couples TRBV2 to TRBJ2-4; TRBD2 might be the D (6 bases). CDR3 coding DNA: TGTGCCAGCCTGTTTAGCGGAAACATTCAGTACTTC. Its translation: CASLFSGNIQYF. Looking up the rest from reference TRBV2 and TRBJ2-4 gives the full variable domain: EPEVTQTPSHQVTQMGQEVILRCVPISNHLYFYWYRQILGQKVEFLVSFYNNEISEKSEIFDDQFSVERPDGSNFTLKIRSTKLEDSAMYFCASLFSGNIQYFGAGTRLSVL.